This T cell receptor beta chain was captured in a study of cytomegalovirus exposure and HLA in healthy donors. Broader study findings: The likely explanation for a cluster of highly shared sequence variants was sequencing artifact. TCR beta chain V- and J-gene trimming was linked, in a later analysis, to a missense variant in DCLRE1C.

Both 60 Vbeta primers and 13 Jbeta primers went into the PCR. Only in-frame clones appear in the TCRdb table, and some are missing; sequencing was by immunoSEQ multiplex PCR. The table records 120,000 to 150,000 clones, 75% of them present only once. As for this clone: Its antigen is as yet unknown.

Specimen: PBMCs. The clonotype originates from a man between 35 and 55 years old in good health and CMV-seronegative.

CDR3 amino acids: CASSLGRGASTDTQYF. As DNA, the CDR3 is TGTGCCAGCAGCTTAGGGCGGGGGGCTAGCACAGATACGCAGTATTTT. The rearrangement uses TRBV7-2 and TRBJ2-3; 8 bases agree with TRBD2. Germline V gene lookup returns CDR1 SGHTA and CDR2 FQGNSA. The CDR3 contains 16 residues. V shed 1 base and J 0 bases; nucleotides not matched to a gene: 3.